These T cell receptor beta chains were read from a single sample in a study of early T cells in non-severe SARS-CoV-2 infection. TCRdb reanalysed the 5' RACE reads using MiXCR and keeps one entry per CDR3 protein. The table includes 66,000 or so distinct CDR3 sequences, about a tenth detected once. The sequenced sample consisted of whole blood. Receptor source: an adult who was a healthcare worker with PCR-confirmed SARS-CoV-2 infection or an uninfected control (not recorded which). The CDR3 runs from the conserved cysteine through the conserved F or W.

j_gene: TRBJ1-1; v_gene: TRBV6-1; len: 10; CDR3aa: CASSELGAFF
j_gene: TRBJ2-1; v_gene: TRBV10-1; len: 15; CDR3aa: CASSESALRYNEQFF
j_gene: TRBJ1-6; v_gene: TRBV6-1; len: 14; CDR3aa: CASRGQANNSPLHF
j_gene: TRBJ1-1; v_gene: TRBV15; len: 14; CDR3aa: CATSRDPGGTEAFF
j_gene: TRBJ1-2; v_gene: TRBV7-3; len: 14; CDR3aa: CASSSSWGPYGYTF
j_gene: TRBJ1-2; v_gene: TRBV10-3; len: 14; CDR3aa: CAISGGLGTYGYTF
j_gene: TRBJ1-1; v_gene: TRBV5-8; len: 12; CDR3aa: CASSLTIVNAFF
j_gene: TRBJ1-1; v_gene: TRBV7-9; len: 14; CDR3aa: CASSLDALRTEAFF
j_gene: TRBJ2-3; v_gene: TRBV5-1; len: 12; CDR3aa: CAAPGGTDTQYF
j_gene: TRBJ2-1; v_gene: TRBV4-2; len: 14; CDR3aa: CASSQARLAHEQFF
j_gene: TRBJ2-7; v_gene: TRBV9; len: 15; CDR3aa: CASSVGGGPAYEQYF
j_gene: TRBJ1-1; v_gene: TRBV21-1; len: 12; CDR3aa: CAHSGGAWVTFF
j_gene: TRBJ2-5; v_gene: TRBV2; len: 15; CDR3aa: CASSEALPTRKTQYF
j_gene: TRBJ2-2; v_gene: TRBV6-2/TRBV6-3; len: 15; CDR3aa: CASSFGRSNTGELFF
j_gene: TRBJ2-5; v_gene: TRBV6-2/TRBV6-3; len: 12; CDR3aa: CASGDIGETQYF
j_gene: TRBJ2-5; v_gene: TRBV20-1; len: 12; CDR3aa: CSALQGQETQYF
j_gene: TRBJ1-1; v_gene: TRBV11-2; len: 13; CDR3aa: CASRHTGGAEAFF
j_gene: TRBJ1-1; v_gene: TRBV4-3; len: 13; CDR3aa: CASSRAVNTEAFF
j_gene: TRBJ2-7; v_gene: TRBV20-1; len: 13; CDR3aa: CSARDPQVHEQYF
j_gene: TRBJ2-2; v_gene: TRBV7-3; len: 14; CDR3aa: CASRYGVNTGELFF
j_gene: TRBJ2-7; v_gene: TRBV5-6; len: 12; CDR3aa: CASSLGKYEQYF
j_gene: TRBJ1-3; v_gene: TRBV27; len: 15; CDR3aa: CASSLLGGSGNTIYF
j_gene: TRBJ2-6; v_gene: TRBV6-5; len: 15; CDR3aa: CASSRTGTGANVLTF
j_gene: TRBJ1-3; v_gene: TRBV21-1; len: 20; CDR3aa: CASSKAEPGTAFLSGNTIYF
j_gene: TRBJ1-3; v_gene: TRBV30; len: 18; CDR3aa: CAWSVRFHRGPSGNTIYF
j_gene: TRBJ2-7; v_gene: TRBV7-8; len: 19; CDR3aa: CASSLNRASGGMRAYEQYF
j_gene: TRBJ2-7; v_gene: TRBV3-1; len: 15; CDR3aa: CASSQIGKSSYEQYF
j_gene: TRBJ1-2; v_gene: TRBV12-3/TRBV12-4; len: 15; CDR3aa: CASSRETGQIYGYTF
j_gene: TRBJ2-1; v_gene: TRBV7-6; len: 17; CDR3aa: CASSLGAGQRGNNEQFF
j_gene: TRBJ2-5; v_gene: TRBV2; len: 15; CDR3aa: CASSEVAYPEETQYF
j_gene: TRBJ2-2; v_gene: TRBV7-9; len: 16; CDR3aa: CASSLDALRVTGELFF
j_gene: TRBJ1-1; v_gene: TRBV7-9; len: 14; CDR3aa: CASSLAASNTEAFF
j_gene: TRBJ1-1; v_gene: TRBV7-2; len: 15; CDR3aa: CASSFTDGLNTEAFF
j_gene: TRBJ2-3; v_gene: TRBV10-3; len: 14; CDR3aa: CAIHPGQGTDTQYF
j_gene: TRBJ1-2; v_gene: TRBV2; len: 15; CDR3aa: CASSEAPLGGDGYTF
j_gene: TRBJ1-4; v_gene: TRBV20-1; len: 13; CDR3aa: CSAPGLTNEKLFF
j_gene: TRBJ1-2; v_gene: TRBV7-9; len: 12; CDR3aa: CASSLSGLGYTF
j_gene: TRBJ2-5; v_gene: TRBV7-2; len: 13; CDR3aa: CASSSDRVETQYF
j_gene: TRBJ2-7; v_gene: TRBV7-2; len: 15; CDR3aa: CASSLGGPDHYEQYF
j_gene: TRBJ1-5; v_gene: TRBV4-1; len: 13; CDR3aa: CASSHTGDQPQHF
j_gene: TRBJ1-1; v_gene: TRBV20-1; len: 12; CDR3aa: CSAKQPNTEAFF
j_gene: TRBJ2-4; v_gene: TRBV7-2; len: 16; CDR3aa: CASSLGRGTSENIQYF
j_gene: TRBJ2-3; v_gene: TRBV28; len: 12; CDR3aa: CASTASRDTQYF
j_gene: TRBJ1-3; v_gene: TRBV6-1; len: 15; CDR3aa: CASSASWGLGNTIYF
j_gene: TRBJ2-1; v_gene: TRBV20-1; len: 16; CDR3aa: CSAFRPRGRENNEQFF
j_gene: TRBJ1-2; v_gene: TRBV5-8; len: 12; CDR3aa: CASSPLQRGYTF
j_gene: TRBJ2-7; v_gene: TRBV7-8; len: 12; CDR3aa: CASSPSRGEQYF
j_gene: TRBJ1-1; v_gene: TRBV19; len: 12; CDR3aa: CASSIPLHEAFF
j_gene: TRBJ2-7; v_gene: TRBV4-2; len: 15; CDR3aa: CASSQASSYDYEQYF
j_gene: TRBJ1-5; v_gene: TRBV30; len: 15; CDR3aa: CAWYQWGQVNQPQHF
j_gene: TRBJ2-2; v_gene: TRBV20-1; len: 15; CDR3aa: CSARRTQANTGELFF
j_gene: TRBJ2-7; v_gene: TRBV7-2; len: 15; CDR3aa: CASSLEAGRAYEQYF
j_gene: TRBJ1-2; v_gene: TRBV6-5; len: 14; CDR3aa: CASGSGTGRNLHTF
j_gene: TRBJ2-5; v_gene: TRBV7-9; len: 16; CDR3aa: CASSQSRGLRRETQYF
j_gene: TRBJ2-1; v_gene: TRBV3-1; len: 15; CDR3aa: CASRMRDGRYNEQFF
j_gene: TRBJ1-5; v_gene: TRBV10-3; len: 12; CDR3aa: CATRVGNQPQHF
j_gene: TRBJ2-2; v_gene: TRBV6-4; len: 13; CDR3aa: CASSGQPTGELFF